This T cell receptor (beta chain) derives from a study of blood T cell repertoires in COVID-19. On the study more broadly: COVID-19 samples collected from the United States, Italy and Spain covered acute and convalescent phases.

Profiling relied on immunoSEQ multiplex PCR, and the TCRdb table lists in-frame clones only, not all of them. In the table there are some 230,000 clones, around four fifths of which are singletons. Points on this clone: The junction does not match germline at one end; this may be a read error.

The germline V gene encodes CDR1 SGHVS and CDR2 FQNEAQ. The CDR3 runs 12 residues. The genes are TRBV7-8 and TRBJ2-7; D uncertain. The sample consisted of peripheral blood. The clonotype originates from a woman aged 55-69 years who had recovered from COVID-19. The CDR3 coding sequence is TGTGCCAGCAGCCTTAGCTCCTACGGGCAGTACTTC. It specifies CASSLSSYGQYF.